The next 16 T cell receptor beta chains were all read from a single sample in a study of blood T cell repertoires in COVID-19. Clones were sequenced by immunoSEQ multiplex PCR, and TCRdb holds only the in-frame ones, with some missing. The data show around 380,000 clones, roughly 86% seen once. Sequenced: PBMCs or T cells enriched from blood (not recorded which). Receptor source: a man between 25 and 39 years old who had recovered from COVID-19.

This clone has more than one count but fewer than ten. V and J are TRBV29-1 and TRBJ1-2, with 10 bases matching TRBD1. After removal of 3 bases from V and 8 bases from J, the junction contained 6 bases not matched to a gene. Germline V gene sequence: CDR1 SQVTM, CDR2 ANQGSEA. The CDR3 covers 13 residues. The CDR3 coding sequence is TGCAGCGTTGAGCGAGGGACAGGGGTCGGCTACACCTTC. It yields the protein CSVERGTGVGYTF.

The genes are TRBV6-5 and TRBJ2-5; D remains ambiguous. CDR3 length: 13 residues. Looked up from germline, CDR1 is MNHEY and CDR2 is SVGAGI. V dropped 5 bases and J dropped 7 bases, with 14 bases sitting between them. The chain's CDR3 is CASSPPGSPTQYF. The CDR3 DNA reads TGTGCCAGCAGTCCTCCGGGTTCTCCGACCCAGTACTTC.

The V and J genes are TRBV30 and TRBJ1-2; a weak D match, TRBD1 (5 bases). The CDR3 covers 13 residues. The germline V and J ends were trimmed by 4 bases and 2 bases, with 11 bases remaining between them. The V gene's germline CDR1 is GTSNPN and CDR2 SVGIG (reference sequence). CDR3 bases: TGTGCCTGGACAGGGTACCCCAACTATGGCTACACCTTC. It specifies CAWTGYPNYGYTF.

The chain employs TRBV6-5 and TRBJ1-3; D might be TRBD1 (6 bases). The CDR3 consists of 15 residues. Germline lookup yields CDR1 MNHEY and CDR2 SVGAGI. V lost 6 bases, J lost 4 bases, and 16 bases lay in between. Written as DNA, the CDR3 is TGTGCCAGCAGCCGCGGTTGGGGGCAGGGAAACACCATATATTTT. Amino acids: CASSRGWGQGNTIYF.

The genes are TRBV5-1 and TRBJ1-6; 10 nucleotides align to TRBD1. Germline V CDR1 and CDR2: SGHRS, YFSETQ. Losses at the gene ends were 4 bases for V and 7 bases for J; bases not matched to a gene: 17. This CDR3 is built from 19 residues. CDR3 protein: CASSPGDRGYASVNSPLHF. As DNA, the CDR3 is TGCGCCAGCAGCCCTGGGGACAGGGGTTATGCCTCCGTCAATTCACCCCTCCACTTT.

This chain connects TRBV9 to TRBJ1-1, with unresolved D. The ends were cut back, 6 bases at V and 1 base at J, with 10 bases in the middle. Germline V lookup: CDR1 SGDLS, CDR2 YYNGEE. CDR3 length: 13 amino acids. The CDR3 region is CASTTAGNTEAFF. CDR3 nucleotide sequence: TGTGCCAGCACCACGGCGGGGAACACTGAAGCTTTCTTT.

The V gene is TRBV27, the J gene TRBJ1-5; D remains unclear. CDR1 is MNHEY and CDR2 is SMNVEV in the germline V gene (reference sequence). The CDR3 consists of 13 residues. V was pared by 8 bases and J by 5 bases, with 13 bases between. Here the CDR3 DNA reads TGTGCCAGCTCGGGAGGTGTAGATCAGCCCCAGCATTTT. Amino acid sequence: CASSGGVDQPQHF.

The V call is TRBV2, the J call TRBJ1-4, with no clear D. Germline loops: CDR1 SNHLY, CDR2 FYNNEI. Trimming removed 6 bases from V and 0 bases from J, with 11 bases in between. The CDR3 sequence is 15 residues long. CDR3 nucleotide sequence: TGTGCCAGCAGACAAATGAGGGCAACTAATGAAAAACTGTTTTTT. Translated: CASRQMRATNEKLFF.

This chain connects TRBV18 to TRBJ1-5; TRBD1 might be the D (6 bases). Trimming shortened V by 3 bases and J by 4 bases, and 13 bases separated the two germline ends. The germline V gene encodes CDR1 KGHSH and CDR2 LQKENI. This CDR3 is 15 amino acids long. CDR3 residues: CASSPNRRGNQPQHF. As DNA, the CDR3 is TGTGCCAGCTCACCCAACCGCAGGGGTAATCAGCCCCAGCATTTT.

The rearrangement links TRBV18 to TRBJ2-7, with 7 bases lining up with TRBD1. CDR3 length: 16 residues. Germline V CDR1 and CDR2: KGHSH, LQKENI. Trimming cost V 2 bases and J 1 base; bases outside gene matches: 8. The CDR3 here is CASSPGQGVGSYEQYF. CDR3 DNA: TGTGCCAGCTCACCAGGGCAGGGGGTAGGGTCCTACGAGCAGTACTTC.

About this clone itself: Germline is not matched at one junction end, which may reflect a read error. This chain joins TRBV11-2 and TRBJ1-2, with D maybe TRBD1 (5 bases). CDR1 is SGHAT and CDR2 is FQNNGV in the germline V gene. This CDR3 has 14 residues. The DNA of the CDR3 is TGTGCCAGCAGTTTAGAGTGGGGGGTCGATGGCTACACCTTC. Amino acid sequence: CASSLEWGVDGYTF. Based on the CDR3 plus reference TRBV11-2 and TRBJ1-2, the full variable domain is EAGVAQSPRYKIIEKRQSVAFWCNPISGHATLYWYQQILGQGPKLLIQFQNNGVVDDSQLPKDRFSAERLKGVDSTLKIQPAKLEDSAVYLCASSLEWGVDGYTFGSGTRLTVV.

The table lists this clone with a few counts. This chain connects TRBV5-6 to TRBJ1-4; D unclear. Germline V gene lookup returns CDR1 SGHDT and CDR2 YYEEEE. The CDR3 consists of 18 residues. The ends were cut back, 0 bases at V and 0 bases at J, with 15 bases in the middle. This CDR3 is CASSLELPITATNEKLFF. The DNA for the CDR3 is TGTGCCAGCAGCTTGGAGCTCCCTATAACTGCAACTAATGAAAAACTGTTTTTT.

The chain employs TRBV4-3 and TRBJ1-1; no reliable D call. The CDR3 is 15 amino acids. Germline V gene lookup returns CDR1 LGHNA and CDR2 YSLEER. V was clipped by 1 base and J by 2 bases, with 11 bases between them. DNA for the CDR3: TGCGCCAGCAGCCAAGTCCACCCTCTAAACACTGAAGCTTTCTTT. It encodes CASSQVHPLNTEAFF.

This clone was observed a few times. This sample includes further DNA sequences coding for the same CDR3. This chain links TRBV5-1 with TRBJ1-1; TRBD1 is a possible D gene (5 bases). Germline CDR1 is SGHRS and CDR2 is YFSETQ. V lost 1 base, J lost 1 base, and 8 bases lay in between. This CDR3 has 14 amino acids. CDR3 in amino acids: CASSLSGSNTEAFF. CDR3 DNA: TGCGCCAGCAGCTTGTCAGGGTCGAACACTGAAGCTTTCTTT.

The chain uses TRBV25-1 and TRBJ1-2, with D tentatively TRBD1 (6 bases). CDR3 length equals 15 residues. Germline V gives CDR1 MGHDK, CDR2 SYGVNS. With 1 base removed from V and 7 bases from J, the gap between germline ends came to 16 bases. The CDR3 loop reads CASSEFFSPRGGYTF. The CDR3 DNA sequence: TGTGCCAGCAGTGAATTCTTTTCCCCCAGGGGTGGCTACACCTTC.

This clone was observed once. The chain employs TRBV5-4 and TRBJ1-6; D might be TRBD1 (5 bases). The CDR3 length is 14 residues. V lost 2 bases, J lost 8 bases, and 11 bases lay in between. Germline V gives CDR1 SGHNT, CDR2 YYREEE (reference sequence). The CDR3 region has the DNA TGTGCCAGCAGCTTCTGGGGGGGGGATTCACCCCTCCACTTT. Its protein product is CASSFWGGDSPLHF.